This T cell receptor beta chain was identified in a study of CD8+ T cells in alopecia areata. Germline V gives CDR1 MNHEY, CDR2 SMNVEV (reference sequence). The length of the CDR3 is 14 residues. The V and J ends lost 0 bases and 3 bases respectively, with 9 bases between them. Study results and caveats: Affected scalp, especially in alopecia totalis/universalis, had a higher clonality than normal scalp did.

About this clone: Its target is not known.

It was cDNA, reverse transcribed from extracted RNA, that served as the sequencing template. Repertoires were generated with immunoSEQ multiplex PCR, while TCRdb's copy carries only in-frame clones and drops some. The repertoire holds 95,000 to 120,000 clones, with approximately 61% as singletons. The V call is TRBV27, the J call TRBJ2-7; no firm D call. Sequences were obtained from NKG2D-low CD8+ T cells sorted from blood. The receptor comes from a human donor with alopecia areata. In DNA form, the CDR3 reads TGTGCCAGCAGTTTATCAACACTTCGCTACGAGCAGTACTTC. This sequence encodes CASSLSTLRYEQYF.